The subject of this entry is one T cell receptor beta chain. The data are from a study of blood T cell repertoires in COVID-19. The protocol was immunoSEQ multiplex PCR, while the TCRdb copy is restricted to in-frame clones and leaves out a portion. This table has roughly 250,000 clones, about four fifths appearing once. Germline V gene sequence: CDR1 MNHEY, CDR2 SVGEGT. The CDR3 is made up of 16 amino acids. Trimming stripped 5 bases from V and 6 bases from J, with 20 bases between. This TCR came from a man in his forties or fifties with acute or convalescent COVID-19. The chain employs TRBV6-2 or TRBV6-3 and TRBJ1-5; tentatively, D is TRBD1 (6 bases). Input material: peripheral blood. The CDR3 is CASSPSRQAWGQPQHF. The CDR3 coding sequence is TGTGCCAGCAGTCCGAGCCGACAGGCCTGGGGTCAGCCCCAGCATTTT.